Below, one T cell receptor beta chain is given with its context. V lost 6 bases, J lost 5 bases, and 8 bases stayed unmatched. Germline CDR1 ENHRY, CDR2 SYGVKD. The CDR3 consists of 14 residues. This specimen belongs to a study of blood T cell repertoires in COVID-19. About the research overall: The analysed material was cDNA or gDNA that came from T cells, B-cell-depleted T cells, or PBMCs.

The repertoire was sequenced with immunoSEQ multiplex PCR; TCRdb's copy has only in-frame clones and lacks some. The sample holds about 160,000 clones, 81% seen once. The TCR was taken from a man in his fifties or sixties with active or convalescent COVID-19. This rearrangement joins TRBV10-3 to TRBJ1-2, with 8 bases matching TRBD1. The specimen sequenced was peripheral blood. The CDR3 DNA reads TGTGCCATCAGCCCAGGACAGGGTCGTTATGGCTACACCTTC. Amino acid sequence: CAISPGQGRYGYTF.